This T cell receptor beta chain was captured in a study of cytotoxic CD8 clonotypes in ibrutinib-treated CLL. Overall study: Partial response occurred in some 25 patients and complete response in 2; at median around 70 months, about 14 remained remitted and about 12 progressed.

The germline V gene has CDR1 KGHSH and CDR2 LQKENI. This CDR3 has 16 residues. With 6 bases removed from V and 0 bases from J, the gap between germline ends came to 15 bases. Deep sequencing aimed at 1 in 200,000 to 1 in 1 million T cells' resolution. Method: immunoSEQ multiplex PCR; TCRdb's copy keeps in-frame clones and lacks some. The table lists about 270,000 clones, 70% to 80% of them singletons, with about 5.7% in the top ten. Specimen: PBMCs, collected at disease progression, from a patient treated with ibrutinib. The chain joins TRBV18 to TRBJ2-1, with D perhaps matching TRBD2 (6 bases). The sequence derives from a human donor with chronic lymphocytic leukemia. The CDR3 region has the DNA TGTGCCAGCTCCCGGAGCGGTAGCGGCTCCTACAATGAGCAGTTCTTC. This gives the protein CASSRSGSGSYNEQFF.